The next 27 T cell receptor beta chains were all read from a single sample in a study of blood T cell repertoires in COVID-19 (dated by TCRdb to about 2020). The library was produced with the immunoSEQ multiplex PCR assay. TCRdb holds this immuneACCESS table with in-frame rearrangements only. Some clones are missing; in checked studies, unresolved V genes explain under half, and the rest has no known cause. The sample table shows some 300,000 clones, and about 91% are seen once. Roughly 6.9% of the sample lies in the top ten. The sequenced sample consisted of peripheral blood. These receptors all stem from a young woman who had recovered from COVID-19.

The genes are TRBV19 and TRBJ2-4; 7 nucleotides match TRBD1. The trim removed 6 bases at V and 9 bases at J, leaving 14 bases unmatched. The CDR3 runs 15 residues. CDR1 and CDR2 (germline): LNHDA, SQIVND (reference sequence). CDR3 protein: CASSRRRTGSGIQYF. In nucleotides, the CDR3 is TGTGCCAGTAGCCGCCGCCGGACAGGCAGCGGCATTCAGTACTTC.

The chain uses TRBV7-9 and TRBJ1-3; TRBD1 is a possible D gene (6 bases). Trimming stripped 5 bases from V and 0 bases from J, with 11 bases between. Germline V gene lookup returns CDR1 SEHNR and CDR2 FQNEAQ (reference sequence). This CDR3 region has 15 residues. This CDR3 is CASSPRTASGNTIYF. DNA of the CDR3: TGTGCCAGCAGCCCCAGGACAGCCTCTGGAAACACCATATATTTT.

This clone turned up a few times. CDR3 coding DNA: TGTGCCAGCAGCCCCGAGGGCTACTATGGCTACACCTTC. Its translation: CASSPEGYYGYTF. J is TRBJ1-2 and V is TRBV7-6; D is unclear. Germline CDR1 is SGHVS and CDR2 is FNYEAQ. Deletions cut 5 bases from V and 3 bases from J, with 10 bases between. The CDR3 extends over 13 amino acids.

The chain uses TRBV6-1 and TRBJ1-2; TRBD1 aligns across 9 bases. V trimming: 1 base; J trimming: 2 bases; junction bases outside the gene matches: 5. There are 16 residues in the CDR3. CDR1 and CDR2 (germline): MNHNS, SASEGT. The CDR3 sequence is CASSEGDRDGNYGYTF. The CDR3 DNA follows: TGTGCCAGCAGTGAAGGGGACAGGGATGGGAACTATGGCTACACCTTC.

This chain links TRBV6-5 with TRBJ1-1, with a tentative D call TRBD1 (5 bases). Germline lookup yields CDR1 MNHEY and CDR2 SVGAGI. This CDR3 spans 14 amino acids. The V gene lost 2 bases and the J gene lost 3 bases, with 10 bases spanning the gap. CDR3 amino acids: CASSYDSLDTEAFF. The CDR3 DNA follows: TGTGCCAGCAGTTACGACAGCCTCGACACTGAAGCTTTCTTT.

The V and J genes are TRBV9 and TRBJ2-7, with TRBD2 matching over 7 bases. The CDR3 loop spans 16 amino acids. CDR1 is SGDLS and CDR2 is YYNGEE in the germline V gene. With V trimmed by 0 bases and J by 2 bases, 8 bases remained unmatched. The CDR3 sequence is CASSVGGSGATYEQYF. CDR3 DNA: TGTGCCAGCAGCGTAGGAGGAAGCGGGGCCACCTACGAGCAGTACTTC.

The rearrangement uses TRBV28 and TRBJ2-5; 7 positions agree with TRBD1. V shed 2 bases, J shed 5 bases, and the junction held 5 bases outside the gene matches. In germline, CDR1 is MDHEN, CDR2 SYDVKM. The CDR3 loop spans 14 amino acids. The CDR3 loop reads CASSLVGGFETQYF. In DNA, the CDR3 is TGTGCCAGCAGTTTAGTAGGGGGCTTTGAGACCCAGTACTTC.

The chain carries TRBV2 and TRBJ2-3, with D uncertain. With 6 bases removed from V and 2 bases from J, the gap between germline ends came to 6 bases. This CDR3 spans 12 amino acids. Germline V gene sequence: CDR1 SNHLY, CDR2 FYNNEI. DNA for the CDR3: TGTGCCAGCAGGCGGTACACAGATACGCAGTATTTT. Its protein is CASRRYTDTQYF.

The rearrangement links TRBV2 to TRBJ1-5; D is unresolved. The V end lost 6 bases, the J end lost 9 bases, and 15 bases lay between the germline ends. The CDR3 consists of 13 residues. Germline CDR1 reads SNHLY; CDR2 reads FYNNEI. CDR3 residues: CASRLDGVGPQHF. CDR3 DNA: TGTGCCAGCAGGTTGGACGGGGTCGGGCCCCAGCATTTT.

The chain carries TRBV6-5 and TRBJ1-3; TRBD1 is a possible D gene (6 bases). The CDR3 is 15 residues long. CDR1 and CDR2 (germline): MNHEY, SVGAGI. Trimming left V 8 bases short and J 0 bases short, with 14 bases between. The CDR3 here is CASGGFSGSGNTIYF. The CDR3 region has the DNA TGTGCCAGCGGGGGCTTCTCAGGCTCTGGAAACACCATATATTTT.

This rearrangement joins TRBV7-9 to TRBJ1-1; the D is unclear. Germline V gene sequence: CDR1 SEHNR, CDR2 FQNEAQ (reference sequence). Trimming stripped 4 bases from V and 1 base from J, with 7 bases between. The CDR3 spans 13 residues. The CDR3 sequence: CASSSGGNTEAFF. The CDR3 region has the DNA TGTGCCAGCAGCTCGGGAGGGAACACTGAAGCTTTCTTT.

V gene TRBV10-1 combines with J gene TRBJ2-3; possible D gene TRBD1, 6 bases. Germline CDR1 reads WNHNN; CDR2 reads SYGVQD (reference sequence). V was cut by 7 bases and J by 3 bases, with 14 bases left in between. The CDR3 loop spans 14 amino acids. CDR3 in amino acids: CASILNGQTDTQYF. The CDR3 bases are TGCGCCAGCATTCTTAACGGACAGACAGATACGCAGTATTTT.

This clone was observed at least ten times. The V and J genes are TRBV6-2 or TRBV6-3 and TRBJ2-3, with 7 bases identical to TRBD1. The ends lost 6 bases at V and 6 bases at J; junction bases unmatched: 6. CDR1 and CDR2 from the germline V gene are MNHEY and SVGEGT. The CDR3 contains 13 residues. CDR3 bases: TGTGCCAGCAGCGGGACAGAATCTGATACGCAGTATTTT. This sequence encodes CASSGTESDTQYF.

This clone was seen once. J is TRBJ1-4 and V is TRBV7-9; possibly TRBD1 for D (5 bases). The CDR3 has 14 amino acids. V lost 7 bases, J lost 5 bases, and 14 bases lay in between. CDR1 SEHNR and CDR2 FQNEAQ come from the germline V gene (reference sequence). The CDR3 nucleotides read TGTGCCAGCACCGGAGGGGCAGGGAATGAAAAACTGTTTTTT. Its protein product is CASTGGAGNEKLFF. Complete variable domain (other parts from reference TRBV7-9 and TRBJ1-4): DTGVSQNPRHKITKRGQNVTFRCDPISEHNRLYWYRQTLGQGPEFLTYFQNEAQLEKSRLLSDRFSAERPKGSFSTLEIQRTEQGDSAMYLCASTGGAGNEKLFFGSGTQLSVL.

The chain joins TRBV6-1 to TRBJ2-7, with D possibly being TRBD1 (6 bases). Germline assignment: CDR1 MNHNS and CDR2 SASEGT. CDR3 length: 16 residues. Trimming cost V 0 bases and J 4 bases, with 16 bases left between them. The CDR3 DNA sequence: TGTGCCAGCAGTGAAGCCCCGCGACAGGTCTTTTACGAGCAGTACTTC. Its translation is CASSEAPRQVFYEQYF.

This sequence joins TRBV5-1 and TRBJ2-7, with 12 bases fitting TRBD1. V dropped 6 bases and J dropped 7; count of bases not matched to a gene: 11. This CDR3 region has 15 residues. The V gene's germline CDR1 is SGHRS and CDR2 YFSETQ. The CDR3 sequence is CASTYTGTGGEEQYF. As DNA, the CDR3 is TGCGCCAGCACGTACACCGGGACAGGGGGCGAAGAGCAGTACTTC.

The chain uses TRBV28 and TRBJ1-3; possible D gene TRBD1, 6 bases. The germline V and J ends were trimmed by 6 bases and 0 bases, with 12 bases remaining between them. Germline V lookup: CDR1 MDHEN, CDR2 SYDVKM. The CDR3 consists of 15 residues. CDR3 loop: CASRTRDTSGNTIYF. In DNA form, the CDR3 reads TGTGCCAGCAGGACACGGGACACCTCTGGAAACACCATATATTTT.

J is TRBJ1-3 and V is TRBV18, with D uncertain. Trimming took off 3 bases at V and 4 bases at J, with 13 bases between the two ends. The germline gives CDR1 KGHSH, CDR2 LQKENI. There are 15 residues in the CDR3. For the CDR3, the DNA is TGTGCCAGCTCACCGACGGGGTCGGGAGGAAACACCATATATTTT. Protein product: CASSPTGSGGNTIYF. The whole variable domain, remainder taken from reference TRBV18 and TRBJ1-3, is NAGVMQNPRHLVRRRGQEARLRCSPMKGHSHVYWYRQLPEEGLKFMVYLQKENIIDESGMPKERFSAEFPKEGPSILRIQQVVRGDSAAYFCASSPTGSGGNTIYFGEGSWLTVV.

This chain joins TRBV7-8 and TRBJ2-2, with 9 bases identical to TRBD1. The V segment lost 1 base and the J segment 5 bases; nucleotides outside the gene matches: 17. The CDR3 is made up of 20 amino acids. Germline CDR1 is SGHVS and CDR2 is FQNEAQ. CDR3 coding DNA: TGTGCCAGCAGCTTAGTTCTCTTGAGACGGGACAGGGAGGCTACCGGGGAGCTGTTTTTT. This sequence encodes CASSLVLLRRDREATGELFF. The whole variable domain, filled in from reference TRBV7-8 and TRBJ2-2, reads GAGVSQSPRYKVAKRGQDVALRCDPISGHVSLFWYQQALGQGPEFLTYFQNEAQLDKSGLPSDRFFAERPEGSVSTLKIQRTQQEDSAVYLCASSLVLLRRDREATGELFFGEGSRLTVL.

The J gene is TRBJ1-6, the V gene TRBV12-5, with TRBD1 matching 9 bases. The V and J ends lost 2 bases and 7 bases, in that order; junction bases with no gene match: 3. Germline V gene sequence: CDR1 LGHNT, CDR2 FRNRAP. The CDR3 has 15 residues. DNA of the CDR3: TGTGCTAGTGGTTTGCACGGGACAGGGAATTCACCCCTCCACTTT. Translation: CASGLHGTGNSPLHF.

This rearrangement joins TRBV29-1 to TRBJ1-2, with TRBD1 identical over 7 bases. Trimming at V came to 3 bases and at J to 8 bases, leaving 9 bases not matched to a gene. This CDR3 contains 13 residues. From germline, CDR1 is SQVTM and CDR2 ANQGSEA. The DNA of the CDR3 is TGCAGCGTTGATGACAGGGATTCGGGCGGCTACACCTTC. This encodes CSVDDRDSGGYTF.

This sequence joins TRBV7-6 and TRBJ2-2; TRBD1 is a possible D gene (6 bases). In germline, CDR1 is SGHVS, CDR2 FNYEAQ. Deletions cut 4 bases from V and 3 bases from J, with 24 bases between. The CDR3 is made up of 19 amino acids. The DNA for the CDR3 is TGTGCCAGCAGCTCGAGAAGGACCACAGGGAATGGGGACACCGGGGAGCTGTTTTTT. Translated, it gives CASSSRRTTGNGDTGELFF.

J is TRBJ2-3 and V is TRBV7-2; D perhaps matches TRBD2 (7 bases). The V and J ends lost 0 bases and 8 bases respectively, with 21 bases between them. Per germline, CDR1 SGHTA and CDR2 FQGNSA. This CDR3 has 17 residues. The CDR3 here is CASSLALVGGGQGTQYF. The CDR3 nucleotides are TGTGCCAGCAGCTTAGCGTTGGTGGGGGGGGGCCAAGGTACGCAGTATTTT.

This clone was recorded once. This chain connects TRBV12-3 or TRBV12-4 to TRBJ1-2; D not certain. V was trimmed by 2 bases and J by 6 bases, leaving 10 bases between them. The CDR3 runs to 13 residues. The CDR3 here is CASSLPGVHGYTF. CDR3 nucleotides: TGTGCCAGCAGTTTACCCGGAGTCCATGGCTACACCTTC.

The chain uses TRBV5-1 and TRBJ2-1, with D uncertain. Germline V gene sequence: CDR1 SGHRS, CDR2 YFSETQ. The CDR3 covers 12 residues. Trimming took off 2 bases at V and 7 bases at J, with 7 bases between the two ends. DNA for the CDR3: TGCGCCAGCAGCTTAGAGATAAATGAGCAGTTCTTC. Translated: CASSLEINEQFF.

The CDR3 sequence is CASSFAVTDTQYF. The CDR3 DNA follows: TGTGCCAGCAGTTTTGCAGTCACAGATACGCAGTATTTT. J is TRBJ2-3 and V is TRBV2; D not resolved. This CDR3 comprises 13 residues. CDR1 and CDR2 from the germline V gene are SNHLY and FYNNEI. Trimming pared 5 bases from V and 2 bases from J, leaving 8 bases between.

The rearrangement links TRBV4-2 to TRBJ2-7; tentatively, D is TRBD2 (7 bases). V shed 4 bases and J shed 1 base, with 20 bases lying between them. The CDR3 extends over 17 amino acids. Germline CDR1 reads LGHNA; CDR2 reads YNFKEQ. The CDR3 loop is CASSPRGGESGSYEQYF. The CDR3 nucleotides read TGTGCCAGCAGCCCCCGAGGGGGGGAGTCGGGGTCCTACGAGCAGTACTTC.